This TCR beta chain was identified in a study of blood T cell repertoires in COVID-19. This table comes from immunoSEQ multiplex PCR, and its TCRdb copy is limited to in-frame clones, with some not included. The table lists 150,000 to 200,000 clones, 85% of them singletons. The receptor was isolated from a man aged 55 to 69 with COVID-19, enrolled during active disease. Sequencing was done on a sample of peripheral blood.

This CDR3 reads CASSILAINTEAFF. In DNA form, the CDR3 reads TGTGCCAGTAGTATATTGGCAATAAACACTGAAGCTTTCTTT. The J gene is TRBJ1-1, the V gene TRBV19, with unresolved D. Trimming stripped 2 bases from V and 2 bases from J, with 9 bases between. CDR1 is LNHDA, CDR2 SQIVND, per germline (reference sequence). The length of the CDR3 is 14 residues.